This note documents a single T cell receptor beta chain sequence. Deep level was the assay's run setting. Assay: immunoSEQ multiplex PCR; the TCRdb copy retains only in-frame clones and omits some. Here the sample spans hundreds of thousands of clones, roughly 95% being singletons. The data were taken from a study of shared clonotypes between healthy human individuals. Positively selected for CCR7, the CD45RO-negative cells used as naive CD8 cells excluded terminally differentiated effector memory CD45RA+ cells. CDR3 size: 16 residues. Germline loops: CDR1 SGHVS, CDR2 FNYEAQ. Trimming shortened V by 6 bases and J by 2 bases, and 19 bases separated the two germline ends.

The chain links TRBV7-6 to TRBJ2-5, with a possible D match to TRBD2 (6 bases). The material sequenced was naive CD8+ T cells sorted from blood. The source of this sequence is a woman in her thirties in good health. In nucleotides, the CDR3 is TGTGCCAGCAGTCCGGTGGTAGCGGAGCGTCAAGAGACCCAGTACTTC. Amino acids: CASSPVVAERQETQYF.